The 20 T cell receptor beta chains listed next were all sequenced from one sample in a study of T cell clonotyping in hematopoietic cell transplantation (dated by TCRdb to 2020 to 2023). The sample's time point label, decoded: recipient sample about 28 days before transplant, after cytoreduction. Library prep was done by the immunoSEQ multiplex PCR assay. Entries here come from immuneACCESS through TCRdb and include only in-frame sequences with V and J called. Some clones fail to appear in such tables; in the studies checked, an unresolved V gene covers under half of the shortfall, and the cause of the remainder is unknown. The sample table holds 45,000 to 60,000 clones, of which approximately 84% were seen once. The ten biggest clones cover about 5.6% of the sample. The sample was peripheral blood mononuclear cells, taken before stem cell transplant. These receptors all come from a man aged 55 to 69 with biphenotypic leukemia. Some clones in this sample may be carry-over from other donors' samples.

The chain combines TRBV9 with TRBJ2-7; D gene uncertain. The CDR3 spans 15 residues. The V gene lost 0 bases and the J gene lost 3 bases, with 13 bases spanning the gap. Germline V gives CDR1 SGDLS, CDR2 YYNGEE. The CDR3 DNA reads as TGTGCCAGCAGCGTAGAAGATGGTAGTTTCTACGAGCAGTACTTC. It yields the protein CASSVEDGSFYEQYF.

This rearrangement joins TRBV11-2 to TRBJ1-1; D remains unclear. Trimming removed 2 bases at V and 0 bases at J, with 7 bases between. Germline-derived CDR1 and CDR2 are SGHAT and FQNNGV. This CDR3 contains 14 residues. Written as DNA, the CDR3 is TGTGCCAGCAGCTTAACCCCCGTGAACACTGAAGCTTTCTTT. As protein: CASSLTPVNTEAFF. The whole variable domain, remainder taken from reference TRBV11-2 and TRBJ1-1, is EAGVAQSPRYKIIEKRQSVAFWCNPISGHATLYWYQQILGQGPKLLIQFQNNGVVDDSQLPKDRFSAERLKGVDSTLKIQPAKLEDSAVYLCASSLTPVNTEAFFGQGTRLTVV.

The V gene is TRBV7-8, the J gene TRBJ1-2; D is ambiguous. From germline, CDR1 is SGHVS and CDR2 FQNEAQ. V lost 0 bases and J lost 4, with 12 bases in between. The CDR3 is 15 amino acids. The CDR3 nucleotides read TGTGCCAGCAGCTTAGCAAACGGCGGAACCTATGGCTACACCTTC. It codes for CASSLANGGTYGYTF.

The genes are TRBV7-2 and TRBJ2-5; the D gene is possibly TRBD2 (5 bases). Germline loops: CDR1 SGHTA, CDR2 FQGNSA. The V gene lost 2 bases and the J gene lost 0 bases, with 13 bases spanning the gap. The CDR3 is 16 residues long. CDR3 protein: CASSLTGRRNQETQYF. The CDR3 DNA reads as TGTGCCAGCAGCTTAACGGGTAGGAGGAACCAAGAGACCCAGTACTTC.

The genes are TRBV4-1 and TRBJ1-5, with 7 nucleotides matching TRBD1. Germline lookup yields CDR1 MGHRA and CDR2 YSYEKL. This CDR3 is 14 amino acids long. Trimming took 4 bases from V and 5 from J; bases not matched to a gene: 5. In DNA form, the CDR3 reads TGCGCCAGCAGCCCGACAGGGCGCGATCAGCCCCAGCATTTT. This codes for CASSPTGRDQPQHF.

CDR3 in amino acids: CASSTLRGGATDTQYF. CDR3 sequence (DNA): TGTGCCAGCAGTACTCTCCGTGGGGGGGCAACAGATACGCAGTATTTT. The V call is TRBV28, the J call TRBJ2-3, with TRBD2 as a possible D gene (7 bases). Per germline, CDR1 MDHEN and CDR2 SYDVKM. This CDR3 spans 16 amino acids. V dropped 5 bases and J dropped 3 bases, with 18 bases sitting between them.

The chain couples TRBV30 to TRBJ1-1, with D unclear. The CDR3 spans 13 residues. Trimming shortened V by 4 bases and J by 4 bases, and 13 bases separated the two germline ends. Per the germline V gene, CDR1 is GTSNPN and CDR2 is SVGIG (reference sequence). Here the CDR3 DNA reads TGTGCCTGGACCGGTGGGTCGGGCACTGAAGCTTTCTTT. Its protein product is CAWTGGSGTEAFF.

The chain couples TRBV5-1 to TRBJ2-5; D gene ambiguous. The CDR3 has 12 amino acids. Per germline, CDR1 SGHRS and CDR2 YFSETQ. V dropped 0 bases and J dropped 5 bases, with 5 bases sitting between them. The DNA of the CDR3 is TGCGCCAGCAGCTTGGCGGCGGAGACCCAGTACTTC. It specifies CASSLAAETQYF.

This chain uses TRBV7-9 with TRBJ2-2; 7 bases match TRBD2. The CDR3 has 16 residues. V was pared by 6 bases and J by 0 bases, with 7 bases of the junction left unmatched. Germline V lookup: CDR1 SEHNR, CDR2 FQNEAQ (reference sequence). The CDR3 DNA reads TGTGCCAGCAGGATTAGCGGGCTTACGAACACCGGGGAGCTGTTTTTT. Translated, it gives CASRISGLTNTGELFF.

This clone was counted once. The chain is built from TRBV18 and TRBJ2-7; 8 nucleotides line up with TRBD1. After removal of 3 bases from V and 5 bases from J, the junction contained 9 bases not matched to a gene. The CDR3 length is 15 residues. CDR1 KGHSH and CDR2 LQKENI come from the germline V gene. In nucleotides, the CDR3 is TGTGCCAGCTCACCGAAAACAGGGGGAAACCACGAGCAGTACTTC. Amino acid sequence: CASSPKTGGNHEQYF.

The V and J genes are TRBV11-1 and TRBJ1-1; maybe TRBD1 (6 bases). The V gene lost 4 bases and the J gene lost 4 bases, with 16 bases spanning the gap. The CDR3 extends over 15 amino acids. Germline values: CDR1 SGHAT, CDR2 FQDESV (reference sequence). The CDR3 DNA is TGTGCCAGCAGCTCCCAGGGGTTGCAGGGCACTGAAGCTTTCTTT. As protein: CASSSQGLQGTEAFF.

The V gene is TRBV11-2, the J gene TRBJ2-1; 8 positions match TRBD2. Germline CDR1 and CDR2: SGHAT and FQNNGV. V shed 1 base and J 9 bases; nucleotides not matched to a gene: 11. CDR3 length: 16 amino acids. The CDR3 bases are TGTGCCAGCAGCTTAGGAATCTACGGGAGGGTTGCTGAGCAGTTCTTC. Amino acid sequence: CASSLGIYGRVAEQFF.

The chain employs TRBV10-1 and TRBJ2-7; D tentatively fits TRBD1 or TRBD2 (5 bases each). V was trimmed by 3 bases and J by 3 bases, leaving 33 bases between them. Per germline, CDR1 WNHNN and CDR2 SYGVQD (reference sequence). The CDR3 consists of 21 residues. CDR3 in DNA: TGCGCCAGCAGTGACCCGCCCTTTTCCCCGGGACCGAAGGTCGGCGGCTACGAGCAGTACTTC. It translates to CASSDPPFSPGPKVGGYEQYF.

This clone has more than one count but fewer than ten. This chain links TRBV11-2 with TRBJ1-2; 9 nucleotides align to TRBD1. The length of the CDR3 is 15 residues. Losses at the gene ends were 4 bases for V and 8 bases for J; bases not matched to a gene: 11. Germline assignment: CDR1 SGHAT and CDR2 FQNNGV. CDR3 nucleotide sequence: TGTGCCAGCAGCTCTTCCCAGGACAGGGGTGGCGGCTACACCTTC. Protein: CASSSSQDRGGGYTF.

There are a few counts of this clone. The chain couples TRBV6-4 to TRBJ2-7; the D gene is possibly TRBD1 (5 bases). CDR1 is MRHNA and CDR2 is SNTAGT in the germline V gene. The CDR3 consists of 14 residues. V lost 7 bases, J lost 6 bases, and 19 bases lay in between. The CDR3 spells CASTTDNSVGEQYF. DNA for the CDR3: TGTGCCAGCACCACGGACAATTCGGTGGGCGAGCAGTACTTC.

V and J are TRBV19 and TRBJ1-5, with TRBD1 matching over 7 bases. This CDR3 has 14 residues. Germline V gene data show CDR1 as LNHDA and CDR2 as SQIVND (reference sequence). Trimming cost V 5 bases and J 4 bases; bases outside gene matches: 5. As DNA, the CDR3 is TGTGCCAGTAGTTTCGACAGGGAGAATCAGCCCCAGCATTTT. Its translation is CASSFDRENQPQHF.

This clone turned up a few times. The chain links TRBV6-5 to TRBJ2-7; D might be TRBD1 (5 bases). Per germline, CDR1 MNHEY and CDR2 SVGAGI. The ends were cut back, 5 bases at V and 0 bases at J, with 14 bases in the middle. The CDR3 spans 15 residues. As DNA, the CDR3 is TGTGCCAGCAGTCCTAAAGGGGCCGCCTCCTACGAGCAGTACTTC. The encoded protein is CASSPKGAASYEQYF.

J is TRBJ1-1 and V is TRBV6-5, with D uncertain. Germline V gene lookup returns CDR1 MNHEY and CDR2 SVGAGI. V was shortened by 6 bases and J by 3 bases, with 14 bases between the two germline ends. CDR3 length: 14 residues. CDR3 nucleotide sequence: TGTGCCAGCAGCCCTACCCGGGGAGACACTGAAGCTTTCTTT. This encodes CASSPTRGDTEAFF.

The gene calls are TRBV5-6 and TRBJ2-7; 7 bases are shared with TRBD1. CDR1 and CDR2 from the germline V gene are SGHDT and YYEEEE. The CDR3 spans 13 residues. The V gene end was trimmed by 2 bases and the J gene end by 6 bases; junction bases not matched to a gene: 5. CDR3 region: CASSFTGAGEQYF. CDR3 coding DNA: TGTGCCAGCAGCTTTACAGGGGCTGGCGAGCAGTACTTC.

The chain uses TRBV6-5 and TRBJ2-2, with D unclear. Per germline, CDR1 MNHEY and CDR2 SVGAGI. The CDR3 loop spans 14 amino acids. Trimming stripped 6 bases from V and 6 bases from J, with 14 bases between. The CDR3 here is CASRYALGSGELFF. The CDR3 DNA follows: TGTGCCAGCAGATATGCCCTCGGGTCCGGGGAGCTGTTTTTT.